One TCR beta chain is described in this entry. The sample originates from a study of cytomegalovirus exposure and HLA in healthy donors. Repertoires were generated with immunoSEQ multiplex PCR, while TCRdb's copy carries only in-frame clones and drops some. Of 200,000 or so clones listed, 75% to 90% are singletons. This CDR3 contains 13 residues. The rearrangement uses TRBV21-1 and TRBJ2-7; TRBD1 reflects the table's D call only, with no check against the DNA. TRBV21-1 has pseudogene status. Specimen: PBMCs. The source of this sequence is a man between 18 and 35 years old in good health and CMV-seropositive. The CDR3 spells CASSLYPGDEQYF. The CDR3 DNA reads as TGTGCCAGCAGCTTATACCCAGGGGACGAGCAGTACTTC.